What follows are 6 T cell receptor beta chains derived from one specimen sequenced in a study of PD-L1 blockade in urothelial cancer. Time point specified: peripheral blood 6 weeks after treatment start. Measured with immunoSEQ multiplex PCR; TCRdb has only the in-frame clones, and not every one. The sample consists of 50,000 to 60,000 clones, roughly 91% of them appearing once. The sample was PBMCs, taken around atezolizumab (anti-PD-L1) treatment. Every receptor here comes from a man aged 60 to 75 with urothelial cancer.

The chain carries TRBV12-2 and TRBJ2-1; the D call of TRBD2 is as the table states it, not checked on the DNA. TRBV12-2 is assigned pseudogene status. The CDR3 is 15 residues long. CDR3 in amino acids: CASRSSRQGGNEQFF. The CDR3 DNA is TGTGCAAGTCGCTCTAGTCGGCAGGGAGGCAATGAGCAGTTCTTC.

This chain connects TRBV6-6 to TRBJ1-5; TRBD1 is a possible D gene (5 bases). This CDR3 has 11 residues. CDR1 and CDR2 from the germline V gene are MNHNY and SVGAGI (reference sequence). Trimming left V 2 bases short and J 12 bases short, with 8 bases between. This CDR3 is CASSYGQGQHF. DNA for the CDR3: TGTGCCAGCAGTTACGGGCAGGGCCAGCATTTT.

This clone showed up just a few times. The CDR3 coding sequence is TGTGCCAGCAGCTTGGACGGGAGTAGCGGCTATGGCTACACCTTC. This encodes CASSLDGSSGYGYTF. The chain combines TRBV7-8 with TRBJ1-2; D remains unclear. This CDR3 comprises 15 residues. CDR1 and CDR2 from the germline V gene are SGHVS and FQNEAQ. V gave up 3 bases and J gave up 4 bases, with 15 bases separating them.

The chain joins TRBV21-1 to TRBJ1-2; the table's D call, TRBD1, was not checked against the DNA. TRBV21-1 is a pseudogene. The CDR3 spans 15 residues. Here the CDR3 DNA reads TGTGCCAGCAGCAAAGAGGACAGGGCCCGCTATGGCTACACCTTC. This gives the protein CASSKEDRARYGYTF.

The chain carries TRBV29-1 and TRBJ2-7; D unclear. The CDR3 length is 11 residues. Looked up from germline, CDR1 is SQVTM and CDR2 is ANQGSEA. With 5 bases removed from V and 2 bases from J, the gap between germline ends came to 7 bases. The CDR3 nucleotides read TGCAGCGTTCTAACGACCTACGAGCAGTACTTC. Protein sequence: CSVLTTYEQYF.

The rearrangement links TRBV27 to TRBJ2-2; D perhaps matches TRBD2 (5 bases). The germline V gene has CDR1 MNHEY and CDR2 SMNVEV (reference sequence). Trimming left V 5 bases short and J 6 bases short, with 7 bases between. CDR3 length: 12 amino acids. CDR3 sequence: CASSVRAGELFF. The CDR3 DNA reads TGTGCCAGCAGTGTGCGGGCCGGGGAGCTGTTTTTT.